This T cell receptor (beta chain) originates from a study of PD-1 blockade in classical Hodgkin lymphoma. Study observations and caveats: Complete responders' baseline diversity resembled that of newly diagnosed patients. Researchers reported that CD4+ TCR diversity, though not CD8+, rose significantly by C4D1. Newly diagnosed patients reportedly had lower baseline TCR diversity than healthy donors.

No patient escaped relapse after autologous stem cell transplantation, and brentuximab vedotin exposure varied. About this clone itself: The antigen is not known.

Sequencing was performed with immunoSEQ multiplex PCR; in TCRdb, only in-frame clones are kept and a portion is missing. There are 90,000 or so clones in the sample; about nine tenths occur only once, and under 3% lies in the top ten. Germline loops: CDR1 MNHEY, CDR2 SVGAGI. This CDR3 has 16 residues. Trimming left V 0 bases short and J 2 bases short, with 12 bases between. V usage is TRBV6-5 and J usage is TRBJ2-3; maybe TRBD1 (6 bases). This clonotype originated in a human donor with classical Hodgkin lymphoma. The sample in question was peripheral blood mononuclear cells (PBMCs), obtained before the second cycle of nivolumab. CDR3 in DNA: TGTGCCAGCAGTTACTCGACTTGGACAGTCACAGATACGCAGTATTTT. Protein sequence: CASSYSTWTVTDTQYF.